This section outlines one T cell receptor beta chain sequence together with its context. CDR1 and CDR2 (germline): MNHNY, SVGAGI (reference sequence). CDR3 length: 14 amino acids. Trimming took 3 bases from V and 9 from J, leaving 12 bases between them. TCRdb analysed the 5' RACE reads with MiXCR anew, one entry per CDR3 protein. The sample contains 390,000 or so distinct CDR3 sequences, about 15% of which appear only once. This specimen belongs to a study of T-cell memory formation after mild COVID-19. In the study overall: Largely donor-specific TCR clusters were found.

The TCR was taken from a man aged 18 to 29 who had mild COVID-19 (a few samples of this study predate the infection). Cell type and time point are not known. The sequenced material came from PBMCs or a T cell subset sorted from them (not recorded which). The rearrangement uses TRBV6-6 and TRBJ1-6; D not resolved. CDR3 region: CASSYLGRGSPLHF. The DNA for the CDR3 is TGTGCCAGCAGTTATTTGGGTCGTGGTTCACCCCTCCACTTT.